Below, 32 T cell receptor beta chains from the same sample are listed, as sequenced in a study of T-cell reconstitution after alpha-beta-depleted transplantation in children. The TCRbeta library incorporated unique molecular identifiers. MiXCR, applied by TCRdb to the PCR reads, yields one record per CDR3 protein. The sample consists of about 58,000 distinct CDR3 sequences, 44% of them appearing once. The starting material was PBMCs, mostly from graft donor cells, obtained 360 days after TCRalphabeta/CD19-depleted stem cell transplant. These receptors were taken from a male patient between 10 and 17 years old who had a stem cell transplant for acute lymphoblastic leukemia, so the T cells may come from the graft donor.

The chain carries TRBV12-3 or TRBV12-4 and TRBJ2-3; D is uncertain. V was cut by 4 bases and J by 2 bases, with 10 bases left in between. The CDR3 has 14 residues. This CDR3 is CASSWSDNTDTQYF. CDR3 nucleotides: TGTGCCAGCAGTTGGAGTGACAACACAGATACGCAGTATTTT.

This chain connects TRBV12-3 or TRBV12-4 to TRBJ2-7; perhaps TRBD1 as D (6 bases). Trimming removed 6 bases at V and 2 bases at J, with 17 bases between. The CDR3 totals 15 residues. The CDR3 here is CASSFRTAATYEQYF. CDR3 DNA: TGTGCCAGCAGCTTTCGGACAGCGGCAACCTACGAGCAGTACTTC.

The chain is built from TRBV12-3 or TRBV12-4 and TRBJ1-3; TRBD1 agrees at 8 bases. V lost 7 bases to trimming and J lost 4 bases; unmatched junction nucleotides: 12. This CDR3 spans 16 amino acids. The CDR3 bases are TGTGCCAGCACCTTGGGCCCCTGGACAGGGGGAAACACCATATATTTT. It encodes CASTLGPWTGGNTIYF.

About this clonotype: The junction departs from germline at one end; a sequencing error may be responsible. This chain links TRBV12-3 or TRBV12-4 with TRBJ1-1; D not certain. The CDR3 extends over 9 amino acids. As DNA, the CDR3 is TGTGCTGAGCAGTTTCAAGGTGTCTTT. This encodes CAEQFQGVF.

The chain couples TRBV7-2 to TRBJ1-5, with D possibly being TRBD1 (6 bases). The CDR3 loop spans 14 amino acids. The ends were cut back, 3 bases at V and 7 bases at J, with 13 bases in the middle. Germline-derived CDR1 and CDR2 are SGHTA and FQGNSA. CDR3 DNA: TGTGCCAGCAGCTTGTGGGAGGGGGGGCAGCCCCAGCATTTT. Encoded protein: CASSLWEGGQPQHF.

The genes are TRBV14 and TRBJ2-3, with D tentatively TRBD2 (5 bases). The CDR3 extends over 17 amino acids. The V end was cut by 1 base, the J end by 2 bases, with 16 bases between. Per germline, CDR1 SGHDN and CDR2 FVKESK. The CDR3 protein is CASSQGRTGRPTDTQYF. CDR3 DNA sequence: TGTGCCAGCAGCCAAGGGCGAACGGGAAGGCCCACAGATACGCAGTATTTT.

This clonotype has at least ten counts. The CDR3 protein is CASSYPGDEQFF. The CDR3 nucleotides read TGTGCCAGCAGTTACCCCGGGGATGAGCAGTTCTTC. The rearrangement joins TRBV6-2 or TRBV6-3 to TRBJ2-1; maybe TRBD2 (5 bases). The CDR3 loop spans 12 amino acids. Germline V gene sequence: CDR1 MNHEY, CDR2 SVGEGT. The germline V and J ends were trimmed by 2 bases and 8 bases, with 7 bases remaining between them.

The rearrangement links TRBV3-1 to TRBJ2-5; D gene uncertain. Between the trimmed V and J ends, which lost 0 bases and 2 bases, there was a span of 4 bases. The CDR3 loop spans 13 amino acids. Per germline, CDR1 LGHDT and CDR2 YNNKEL (reference sequence). The CDR3 sequence is CASSQDRQETQYF. Written as DNA, the CDR3 is TGTGCCAGCAGCCAAGACAGACAAGAGACCCAGTACTTC.

This chain connects TRBV20-1 to TRBJ2-3, with D possibly matching TRBD1 (6 bases). Germline V gene lookup returns CDR1 DFQATT and CDR2 SNEGSKA (reference sequence). CDR3 length equals 12 residues. V was clipped by 8 bases and J by 0 bases, with 9 bases between them. CDR3 protein: CSLDSSTDTQYF. The CDR3, as DNA: TGCAGTCTGGACAGCAGCACAGATACGCAGTATTTT.

This clonotype was picked up many times. The V call is TRBV5-5, the J call TRBJ1-2; unclear D gene. The V gene lost 0 bases and the J gene lost 4 bases, with 10 bases spanning the gap. The CDR3 has 14 residues. Germline CDR1 SGHKS, CDR2 YYEKEE (reference sequence). The CDR3 bases are TGTGCCAGCAGCTTGGAAGGCAGTCCCTATGGCTACACCTTC. This sequence encodes CASSLEGSPYGYTF.

The rearrangement uses TRBV4-1 and TRBJ2-2; D possibly corresponds to TRBD1 (5 bases). With 0 bases removed from V and 5 bases from J, the gap between germline ends came to 13 bases. Germline assignment: CDR1 MGHRA and CDR2 YSYEKL. CDR3 length: 16 amino acids. The CDR3 reads CASSQEEQVPTGELFF. The CDR3 DNA sequence: TGCGCCAGCAGCCAAGAGGAACAGGTCCCTACCGGGGAGCTGTTTTTT.

The genes are TRBV21-1 and TRBJ1-5. TRBV21-1 is flagged as a pseudogene. There are 15 residues in the CDR3. CDR3 sequence (DNA): TGTGCCAGCAGCAAAGTTGACCCAAGCAATCAGCCCCAGCATTTT. Its translation: CASSKVDPSNQPQHF.

This chain connects TRBV12-3 or TRBV12-4 to TRBJ2-5, with 9 bases fitting TRBD2. The J segment lost 2 bases and the V segment lost 4 bases, leaving 5 bases of the junction unmatched. The CDR3 runs 15 residues. Here the CDR3 reads CASSSSGGPQETQYF. The CDR3 nucleotides read TGTGCCAGCAGTTCAAGCGGGGGGCCTCAAGAGACCCAGTACTTC.

This clonotype was detected a few times. The J gene is TRBJ1-1, the V gene TRBV9; weak D call: TRBD1 (5 bases). CDR1 SGDLS and CDR2 YYNGEE come from the germline V gene. The CDR3 loop spans 14 amino acids. V shed 0 bases and J shed 0 bases, with 6 bases lying between them. The CDR3 bases are TGTGCCAGCAGCGTAGGAGGGGTGAACACTGAAGCTTTCTTT. It yields the protein CASSVGGVNTEAFF.

This chain links TRBV27 with TRBJ2-7, with 10 bases lining up with TRBD1. Germline V lookup: CDR1 MNHEY, CDR2 SMNVEV (reference sequence). CDR3 length: 15 amino acids. Germline trimming cut 3 bases from V and 3 bases from J; bases unmatched to any gene: 5. Here the CDR3 reads CASSFSGTGDYEQYF. CDR3 sequence (DNA): TGTGCCAGCAGTTTCTCCGGGACAGGGGACTACGAGCAGTACTTC.

This clonotype was observed a few times. The chain recombines TRBV27 with TRBJ2-5; D gene ambiguous. Trimming took 6 bases from V and 1 from J, leaving 15 bases between them. The CDR3 spans 15 residues. The germline V gene encodes CDR1 MNHEY and CDR2 SMNVEV (reference sequence). The CDR3 here is CASRLFGRIQETQYF. The CDR3 DNA sequence: TGTGCCAGCAGACTATTTGGACGGATCCAAGAGACCCAGTACTTC.

This chain connects TRBV7-2 to TRBJ1-3; 9 bases line up with TRBD1. The V segment lost 1 base and the J segment 4 bases; nucleotides outside the gene matches: 2. Germline V gene lookup returns CDR1 SGHTA and CDR2 FQGNSA. The CDR3 loop spans 15 amino acids. The CDR3 DNA is TGTGCCAGCAGCTTAGGGACAGGGGCAGGAAACACCATATATTTT. This translates into CASSLGTGAGNTIYF.

This clonotype was observed once. The rearrangement links TRBV4-3 to TRBJ1-6; tentatively, D is TRBD1 (6 bases). The V end lost 0 bases, the J end lost 8 bases, and 20 bases lay between the germline ends. Germline values: CDR1 LGHNA, CDR2 YSLEER. The length of the CDR3 is 18 residues. In nucleotides, the CDR3 is TGCGCCAGCAGCCAAGATCCCGTAGTGGACAGTTGGGATTCACCCCTCCACTTT. It translates to CASSQDPVVDSWDSPLHF.

The J gene is TRBJ2-4, the V gene TRBV5-4; 9 bases agree with TRBD1. The junction had 4 bases not matched to a gene; V was cut back by 3 bases and J by 6 bases. This CDR3 has 14 residues. The germline CDR1 and CDR2 sequences are SGHNT and YYREEE (reference sequence). The CDR3 region has the DNA TGTGCCAGCAGCTCCGGGACAGGGTTAAACATTCAGTACTTC. The encoded protein is CASSSGTGLNIQYF. The complete variable domain, with remaining parts taken from reference TRBV5-4 and TRBJ2-4, reads ETGVTQSPTHLIKTRGQQVTLRCSSQSGHNTVSWYQQALGQGPQFIFQYYREEENGRGNFPPRFSGLQFPNYSSELNVNALELDDSALYLCASSSGTGLNIQYFGAGTRLSVL.

The CDR3 sequence: CASSYQYGGDEQFF. The CDR3 DNA is TGTGCCAGCAGTTATCAGTACGGTGGGGATGAGCAGTTCTTC. The rearrangement uses TRBV12-3 or TRBV12-4 and TRBJ2-1; D ambiguous. V was cut by 4 bases and J by 8 bases, with 15 bases left in between. This CDR3 is 14 amino acids long.

The gene calls are TRBV12-3 or TRBV12-4 and TRBJ2-7; the D gene is possibly TRBD2 (6 bases). Trimming stripped 6 bases from V and 0 bases from J, with 15 bases between. CDR3 length: 15 residues. The CDR3 sequence: CASSTGGSGSYEQYF. The CDR3 DNA is TGTGCCAGCAGCACCGGGGGTTCGGGCTCCTACGAGCAGTACTTC.

The genes are TRBV20-1 and TRBJ2-5; TRBD2 agrees at 8 bases. The CDR3 contains 14 residues. CDR1 is DFQATT and CDR2 is SNEGSKA in the germline V gene (reference sequence). J gave up 2 bases and V 6 bases, and 8 bases lay outside the gene matches. CDR3 DNA sequence: TGCAGTGCCGGAAGTAGCGGGGCGCAAGAGACCCAGTACTTC. This codes for CSAGSSGAQETQYF.

The chain has TRBV7-2 and TRBJ2-2; D is ambiguous. This CDR3 comprises 15 residues. Germline-derived CDR1 and CDR2 are SGHTA and FQGNSA. Deletions cut 5 bases from V and 3 bases from J, with 13 bases between. The CDR3 loop reads CASSPSPVDTGELFF. In nucleotides, the CDR3 is TGTGCCAGCAGCCCCTCCCCGGTTGACACCGGGGAGCTGTTTTTT.

This clonotype has just a few counts. The chain combines TRBV29-1 with TRBJ2-3; 7 bases are shared with TRBD1. The length of the CDR3 is 14 residues. Germline trimming cut 7 bases from V and 1 base from J; bases unmatched to any gene: 8. Per germline, CDR1 SQVTM and CDR2 ANQGSEA. CDR3 residues: CSGNTGAGTDTQYF. CDR3 DNA: TGCAGCGGGAATACAGGGGCAGGCACAGATACGCAGTATTTT.

The gene calls are TRBV7-3 and TRBJ2-7; TRBD2 aligns across 11 bases. Per germline, CDR1 SGHTA and CDR2 FQGTGA. The junction had 9 bases not matched to a gene; V was cut back by 5 bases and J by 3 bases. The CDR3 is made up of 16 amino acids. This CDR3 reads CASSVTSGSPFYEQYF. Written as DNA, the CDR3 is TGTGCCAGCAGCGTTACTAGCGGGAGTCCGTTCTACGAGCAGTACTTC.

This chain uses TRBV24-1 with TRBJ2-5, with TRBD2 matching 10 bases. The germline gives CDR1 KGHDR, CDR2 SFDVKD. The CDR3 length is 19 residues. The V and J ends lost 5 bases and 3 bases, in that order; junction bases with no gene match: 17. The CDR3 loop is CATSARQGQAGGTEETQYF. The CDR3 DNA reads as TGTGCCACCAGTGCCCGACAGGGACAAGCGGGAGGGACCGAAGAGACCCAGTACTTC.

With respect to this clonotype: Germline and junction disagree at one end, which may indicate a read error. The V call is TRBV5-1, the J call TRBJ2-7; 8 positions agree with TRBD1. This CDR3 is built from 14 residues. Germline V gene lookup returns CDR1 SGHRS and CDR2 YFSETQ. CDR3 sequence: CASSDGTGRGAVSF. CDR3 coding DNA: TGCGCCAGCAGCGACGGGACAGGCCGGGGAGCAGTGAGTTTC.

The rearrangement uses TRBV4-1 and TRBJ2-3; 9 positions agree with TRBD2. The CDR3 runs to 19 residues. The V gene's germline CDR1 is MGHRA and CDR2 YSYEKL. Germline trimming cut 0 bases from V and 5 bases from J; bases unmatched to any gene: 15. The CDR3 sequence: CASSQDWGGVAGVVDTQYF. As DNA, the CDR3 is TGCGCCAGCAGCCAAGATTGGGGGGGGGTAGCGGGAGTTGTAGATACGCAGTATTTT.

This clonotype has just a few counts. This chain links TRBV4-2 with TRBJ2-7; no clear D. The CDR3 runs 16 residues. Trimming removed 0 bases at V and 2 bases at J, with 14 bases between. Germline values: CDR1 LGHNA, CDR2 YNFKEQ. DNA of the CDR3: TGTGCCAGCAGCCAAGACTCCCCTTTACAAGCCTACGAGCAGTACTTC. Translating it yields CASSQDSPLQAYEQYF.

In this sample, this clonotype turned up a few times. This chain links TRBV12-3 or TRBV12-4 with TRBJ2-6; D is perhaps TRBD1 (5 bases). V lost 5 bases to trimming and J lost 4 bases, with 15 bases between them. This CDR3 region has 16 residues. The CDR3 loop reads CASSPRAGSGANVLTF. In DNA, the CDR3 is TGTGCCAGCAGTCCCCGAGCAGGGTCAGGGGCCAACGTCCTGACTTTC.

This clonotype was found a few times. J is TRBJ2-7 and V is TRBV5-1; maybe TRBD1 (5 bases). Germline V gives CDR1 SGHRS, CDR2 YFSETQ. The ends were cut back, 0 bases at V and 4 bases at J, with 8 bases in the middle. The CDR3 contains 13 residues. CDR3 residues: CASSLAKGYEQYF. DNA for the CDR3: TGCGCCAGCAGCTTGGCCAAGGGGTACGAGCAGTACTTC.

The rearrangement uses TRBV12-3 or TRBV12-4 and TRBJ2-7; possibly TRBD1 for D (6 bases). The CDR3 is 14 residues long. The germline V and J ends were trimmed by 2 bases and 3 bases, with 11 bases remaining between them. CDR3 residues: CASSLMKGGYEQYF. For the CDR3, the DNA is TGTGCCAGCAGTTTAATGAAAGGGGGCTACGAGCAGTACTTC.